The 8 T cell receptor beta chains in this list originate from one sample, sequenced in a study of CD8+CD57+ T cells in acquired aplastic anemia. Selection for sequencing was limited to patients who had shown CD8+CD57+ cell expansion by flow cytometry. CDR3 and TCR beta VDJ profiling relied on a genomic DNA template. TCRdb re-called the reads through MiXCR, storing one row per CDR3 protein. The sample carries 150,000 to 160,000 distinct CDR3 sequences, roughly 49% recorded once. The sample comprised sorted CD4+, CD8+, or CD8+CD57+ T cells (not recorded which) from PBMCs. These receptors all come from a human donor with aplastic anemia.

V and J are TRBV20-1 and TRBJ2-6; D unresolved. Trimming left V 6 bases short and J 0 bases short, with 9 bases between. Germline-derived CDR1 and CDR2 are DFQATT and SNEGSKA (reference sequence). This CDR3 region has 14 residues. In nucleotides, the CDR3 is TGCAGTGCCAGTAAGAGCTCTGGGGCCAACGTCCTGACTTTC. It yields the protein CSASKSSGANVLTF.

V and J are TRBV10-2 and TRBJ2-5, with D maybe TRBD2 (5 bases). Per germline, CDR1 WSHSY and CDR2 SAAADI. V lost 4 bases and J lost 7, with 7 bases in between. The CDR3 consists of 11 residues. Written as DNA, the CDR3 is TGCGCCAGCAGTGTCGCGGGGACCCAGTACTTC. Translated: CASSVAGTQYF.

This sequence joins TRBV29-1 and TRBJ2-2; D may be TRBD1 (5 bases). In germline, CDR1 is SQVTM, CDR2 ANQGSEA. V dropped 0 bases and J dropped 3 bases, with 11 bases sitting between them. The CDR3 consists of 15 residues. CDR3 DNA sequence: TGCAGCGTTGAAGATCTCCAGGGCGACACCGGGGAGCTGTTTTTT. Translating gives CSVEDLQGDTGELFF.

CDR3 in DNA: TGTGCCAGCAGTGAAGCACCACGGGACAGGGCTCGGGACGAGCAGTACTTC. As protein: CASSEAPRDRARDEQYF. J is TRBJ2-7 and V is TRBV2; the match to TRBD1 covers 9 bases. V lost 0 bases and J lost 5; bases outside the gene matches: 11. CDR1 is SNHLY, CDR2 FYNNEI, per germline. The CDR3 runs to 17 residues.

This clonotype has a count of ten or more. This chain connects TRBV7-9 to TRBJ1-1; the D is unclear. V lost 1 base and J 4 bases, leaving 7 bases between the germline ends. The CDR3 length is 13 residues. Germline CDR1 is SEHNR and CDR2 is FQNEAQ (reference sequence). CDR3 residues: CASSLVRVTEAFF. CDR3 in DNA: TGTGCCAGCAGCTTAGTCCGGGTCACTGAAGCTTTCTTT.

V gene TRBV10-3 combines with J gene TRBJ2-1; 15 bases fit TRBD2. The germline V gene has CDR1 ENHRY and CDR2 SYGVKD. The length of the CDR3 is 15 residues. V lost 8 bases and J lost 5; bases outside the gene matches: 4. DNA for the CDR3: TGTGCCATCGGGACTAGCGGGGGGATCAACAATGAGCAGTTCTTC. This codes for CAIGTSGGINNEQFF.

J is TRBJ2-7 and V is TRBV10-2; 7 nucleotides align to TRBD2. Germline V CDR1 and CDR2: WSHSY, SAAADI. V lost 5 bases to trimming and J lost 3 bases; unmatched junction nucleotides: 1. This CDR3 region has 12 residues. CDR3 amino acids: CASSSSGYEQYF. The CDR3 coding sequence is TGCGCCAGCAGTTCTAGCGGCTACGAGCAGTACTTC.

This clonotype was found once. It may be a read error: a sequence one base away is much more abundant. The rearrangement joins TRBV28 to TRBJ2-3; D uncertain. Trimming took off 6 bases at V and 6 bases at J, with 13 bases between the two ends. The CDR3 is made up of 13 amino acids. Germline CDR1 and CDR2: MDHEN and SYDVKM. The CDR3, as DNA: TGTGCCAGCAGAGCCCAAGTGCAGGATACGCAGTATTTT. Translated, it gives CASRAQVQDTQYF.